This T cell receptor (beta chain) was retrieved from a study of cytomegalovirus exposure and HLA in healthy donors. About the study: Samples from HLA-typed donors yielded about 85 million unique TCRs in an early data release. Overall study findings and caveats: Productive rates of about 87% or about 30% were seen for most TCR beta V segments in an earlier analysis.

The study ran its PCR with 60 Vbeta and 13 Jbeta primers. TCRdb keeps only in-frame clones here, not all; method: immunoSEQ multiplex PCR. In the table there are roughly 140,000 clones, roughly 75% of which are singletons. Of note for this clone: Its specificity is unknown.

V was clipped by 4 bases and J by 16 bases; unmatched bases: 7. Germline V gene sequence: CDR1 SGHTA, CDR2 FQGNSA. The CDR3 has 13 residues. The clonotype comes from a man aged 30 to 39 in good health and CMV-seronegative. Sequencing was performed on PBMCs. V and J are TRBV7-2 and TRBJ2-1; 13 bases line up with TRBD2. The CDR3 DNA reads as TGTGCCAGCAGCTCCGGACTAGCGGGAGTACGCTTCTTC. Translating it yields CASSSGLAGVRFF. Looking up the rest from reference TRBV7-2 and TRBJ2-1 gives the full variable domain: GAGVSQSPSNKVTEKGKDVELRCDPISGHTALYWYRQSLGQGLEFLIYFQGNSAPDKSGLPSDRFSAERTGGSVSTLTIQRTQQEDSAVYLCASSSGLAGVRFFGPGTRLTVL.